Below, 18 T cell receptor beta chains from the same sample are listed, as sequenced in a study of cytomegalovirus exposure and HLA in healthy donors. Both 60 Vbeta primers and 13 Jbeta primers went into the PCR. Libraries were prepared by immunoSEQ multiplex PCR; TCRdb keeps only in-frame clonotypes and omits some of them. The sample shows roughly 120,000 clones, 65% to 75% of them seen only once. Sequenced material: PBMCs. All receptors come from a woman aged 50 to 65 in good health and CMV-seropositive.

This chain connects TRBV5-6 to TRBJ2-5; no definite D call. The length of the CDR3 is 13 residues. Germline loops: CDR1 SGHDT, CDR2 YYEEEE. V lost 0 bases and J 7 bases, leaving 10 bases between the germline ends. CDR3 DNA: TGTGCCAGCAGCTTGGGCAGGCCAGGGACCCAGTACTTC. This sequence encodes CASSLGRPGTQYF.

Concerning this clone: The sample carries other DNA sequences with the same CDR3. For the CDR3, the DNA is TGTGCCAGCAGTTACACGGGGGGTCAGCCCCAGCATTTT. Amino acids: CASSYTGGQPQHF. The chain carries TRBV6-5 and TRBJ1-5, with a tentative D call TRBD1 (5 bases). Trimming pared 2 bases from V and 6 bases from J, leaving 8 bases between. The CDR3 length is 13 residues. Germline V gene data show CDR1 as MNHEY and CDR2 as SVGAGI.

The chain combines TRBV21-1 with TRBJ2-1; the listed D gene, TRBD1, was not tested against the DNA. TRBV21-1 is given as a pseudogene. This CDR3 spans 12 amino acids. The CDR3 is CASSPHRDKQFF. CDR3 DNA: TGTGCCAGCAGCCCCCACCGGGACAAGCAGTTCTTC.

For the CDR3, the DNA is TGCGCCAGCAGCCAAGTTGCAGTATATAATTCACCCCTCCACTTT. Its translation is CASSQVAVYNSPLHF. The chain uses TRBV4-1 and TRBJ1-6; D is unclear. The CDR3 sequence is 15 residues long. Germline CDR1 is MGHRA and CDR2 is YSYEKL. V was cut by 1 base and J by 4 bases, with 8 bases left in between.

The V gene is TRBV6-1, the J gene TRBJ2-7, with 7 bases matching TRBD1. Trimming took 6 bases from V and 0 from J; bases not matched to a gene: 5. This CDR3 is 14 amino acids long. The germline CDR1 and CDR2 sequences are MNHNS and SASEGT. The CDR3 nucleotides read TGTGCCAGCAGGACCGGGACAGCCTCCTACGAGCAGTACTTC. Amino acids: CASRTGTASYEQYF.

The chain uses TRBV29-1 and TRBJ1-4; 7 bases fit TRBD1. Germline CDR1 reads SQVTM; CDR2 reads ANQGSEA. The junction had 3 bases not matched to a gene; V was cut back by 4 bases and J by 4 bases. The CDR3 runs 13 residues. The CDR3 reads CSVVGGDNEKLFF. CDR3 DNA: TGCAGCGTTGTAGGGGGCGATAATGAAAAACTGTTTTTT.

As to this clone: This same CDR3 is encoded by further DNA sequences in the sample. V and J are TRBV7-6 and TRBJ1-2; the D is unclear. The V gene lost 2 bases and the J gene lost 2 bases, with 6 bases spanning the gap. This CDR3 has 13 residues. Germline V gene lookup returns CDR1 SGHVS and CDR2 FNYEAQ. In DNA form, the CDR3 reads TGTGCCAGCAGCTTACAGGCAAACTATGGCTACACCTTC. It is translated as CASSLQANYGYTF.

The chain uses TRBV7-9 and TRBJ1-4; D gene ambiguous. The germline CDR1 and CDR2 sequences are SEHNR and FQNEAQ (reference sequence). CDR3 size: 14 residues. With 3 bases removed from V and 0 bases from J, the gap between germline ends came to 5 bases. The CDR3 spells CASSFWPTNEKLFF. The CDR3 DNA is TGTGCCAGCAGCTTCTGGCCAACTAATGAAAAACTGTTTTTT.

The chain uses TRBV28 and TRBJ1-3; D is ambiguous. CDR1 is MDHEN, CDR2 SYDVKM, per germline. This CDR3 spans 16 amino acids. Trimming cost V 1 base and J 0 bases, with 10 bases left between them. The CDR3 nucleotides are TGTGCCAGCAGTTTATATCCACCAGTCTCTGGAAACACCATATATTTT. It specifies CASSLYPPVSGNTIYF.

This clone showed up just a few times. The genes are TRBV5-5 and TRBJ2-3; D perhaps matches TRBD2 (7 bases). The CDR3 is 14 amino acids. V lost 4 bases to trimming and J lost 4 bases, with 13 bases between them. Germline CDR1 reads SGHKS; CDR2 reads YYEKEE (reference sequence). The CDR3: CASSPGGGADTQYF. The CDR3 DNA reads as TGTGCCAGCAGCCCCGGAGGGGGGGCAGATACGCAGTATTTT.

This clone showed up just a few times. The chain combines TRBV25-1 with TRBJ1-1; D uncertain. The CDR3 covers 12 residues. V was clipped by 4 bases and J by 8 bases, with 11 bases between them. The V gene's germline CDR1 is MGHDK and CDR2 SYGVNS. In nucleotides, the CDR3 is TGTGCCAGCAGTGTCGTTCCGGGGGAAGCTTTCTTT. This codes for CASSVVPGEAFF.

This clone has a single count. The chain couples TRBV12-5 to TRBJ2-2; 7 bases match TRBD2. The V and J ends lost 6 bases and 3 bases, in that order; junction bases with no gene match: 4. The V gene's germline CDR1 is LGHNT and CDR2 FRNRAP. The CDR3 loop spans 14 amino acids. CDR3 in DNA: TGTGCTAGTGGAGGGACTACCTACACCGGGGAGCTGTTTTTT. It specifies CASGGTTYTGELFF.

The gene calls are TRBV2 and TRBJ2-2; D possibly corresponds to TRBD2 (5 bases). This CDR3 comprises 14 residues. The V gene's germline CDR1 is SNHLY and CDR2 FYNNEI. V gave up 5 bases and J gave up 7 bases, with 14 bases separating them. In nucleotides, the CDR3 is TGTGCCAGCAGTTTGAGTTCTGGGAGCGGGGAGCTGTTTTTT. Encoded protein: CASSLSSGSGELFF.

The CDR3: CASSPQSQNGYTF. DNA of the CDR3: TGTGCCAGCTCACCACAATCCCAGAATGGCTACACCTTC. This sequence joins TRBV18 and TRBJ1-2; no clear D. This CDR3 has 13 amino acids. Germline V gene lookup returns CDR1 KGHSH and CDR2 LQKENI. Trimming shortened V by 1 base and J by 6 bases, and 9 bases separated the two germline ends.

This clone occurred a few times. V gene TRBV11-2 combines with J gene TRBJ2-1; 7 bases are shared with TRBD1. Losses at the gene ends were 5 bases for V and 4 bases for J; bases not matched to a gene: 5. The CDR3 loop spans 14 amino acids. From germline, CDR1 is SGHAT and CDR2 FQNNGV. The CDR3: CASSHGQVYNEQFF. The CDR3 DNA reads TGTGCCAGCAGCCACGGACAGGTTTACAATGAGCAGTTCTTC.

V gene TRBV5-6 combines with J gene TRBJ1-1; TRBD1 matches 9 bases. The V gene's germline CDR1 is SGHDT and CDR2 YYEEEE. The CDR3 runs to 16 residues. The ends lost 2 bases at V and 3 bases at J; junction bases unmatched: 8. CDR3: CASSFVKTGGDTEAFF. CDR3 sequence (DNA): TGTGCCAGCAGCTTTGTAAAGACAGGGGGGGACACTGAAGCTTTCTTT.

The CDR3 here is CASSLWAGGLNEQFF. CDR3 nucleotides: TGTGCCAGCAGTTTATGGGCAGGGGGCCTGAATGAGCAGTTCTTC. The chain employs TRBV28 and TRBJ2-1; 8 nucleotides align to TRBD1. V was clipped by 0 bases and J by 7 bases; unmatched bases: 5. This CDR3 is 15 amino acids long. Germline values: CDR1 MDHEN, CDR2 SYDVKM.

This clone was observed a single time. The V call is TRBV5-5, the J call TRBJ1-1; possibly TRBD1 for D (6 bases). The germline V gene has CDR1 SGHKS and CDR2 YYEKEE (reference sequence). The ends were cut back, 5 bases at V and 5 bases at J, with 19 bases in the middle. The CDR3 length is 15 residues. For the CDR3, the DNA is TGTGCCAGCAGAACTGGCGGGGGCTCTGGGACTGAAGCTTTCTTT. Translated, it gives CASRTGGGSGTEAFF.